Below are 27 T cell receptor beta chains sequenced from a single sample in a study of cytomegalovirus exposure and HLA in healthy donors. Primers: 60 Vbeta forward and 13 Jbeta reverse. Only in-frame clones appear in the TCRdb table, and some are missing; sequencing was by immunoSEQ multiplex PCR. The sample includes roughly 200,000 clones, around three quarters of them seen just once. The sequencing input was PBMCs. These TCRs come from a man aged 25 to 40 in good health and CMV-seronegative.

This clone was seen more than once but under ten times. The chain has TRBV28 and TRBJ2-7, with D perhaps TRBD2 (6 bases). Germline loops: CDR1 MDHEN, CDR2 SYDVKM. V dropped 6 bases and J dropped 2 bases, with 8 bases sitting between them. The CDR3 runs to 12 residues. CDR3: CASSRLAYEQYF. The CDR3 DNA follows: TGTGCCAGCAGCCGACTAGCCTACGAGCAGTACTTC.

The chain combines TRBV28 with TRBJ2-1; D is perhaps TRBD1 (6 bases). CDR3 length: 15 residues. CDR1 is MDHEN, CDR2 SYDVKM, per germline. Trimming cost V 6 bases and J 2 bases, with 14 bases left between them. CDR3 in DNA: TGTGCCAGCAGGACCGGGACAAACACCTACAATGAGCAGTTCTTC. As protein: CASRTGTNTYNEQFF. Looking up the rest from reference TRBV28 and TRBJ2-1 gives the full variable domain: DVKVTQSSRYLVKRTGEKVFLECVQDMDHENMFWYRQDPGLGLRLIYFSYDVKMKEKGDIPEGYSVSREKKERFSLILESASTNQTSMYLCASRTGTNTYNEQFFGPGTRLTVL.

The chain uses TRBV11-2 and TRBJ2-2; 8 bases fit TRBD1. The germline CDR1 and CDR2 sequences are SGHAT and FQNNGV. J was trimmed by 0 bases and V by 1 base; bases with no gene match: 7. The CDR3 sequence is 18 residues long. The CDR3 region has the DNA TGTGCCAGCAGCTTAGCTGGGACAGGCAGATCGAACACCGGGGAGCTGTTTTTT. Translating it yields CASSLAGTGRSNTGELFF.

This chain joins TRBV28 and TRBJ1-2; TRBD1 matches at 11 bases. CDR1 and CDR2 from the germline V gene are MDHEN and SYDVKM. The CDR3 is 15 amino acids. After removal of 1 base from V and 7 bases from J, the junction contained 5 bases not matched to a gene. In DNA, the CDR3 is TGTGCCAGCAGTTTATCCGGGACAGGGGGGGGTGGCTACACCTTC. Amino acids: CASSLSGTGGGGYTF.

Only one count was recorded for this clone. The DNA of the CDR3 is TGTGCCAGTAGTGGGGCAGGTTCGGTCAGAGCTTTCTTT. It yields the protein CASSGAGSVRAFF. V is TRBV19 and J is TRBJ1-1; perhaps TRBD1 as D (5 bases). The CDR3 consists of 13 residues. Looked up from germline, CDR1 is LNHDA and CDR2 is SQIVND (reference sequence). V was pared by 5 bases and J by 10 bases, with 17 bases between.

The chain uses TRBV10-3 and TRBJ2-1, with a tentative D call TRBD2 (6 bases). This CDR3 is 14 amino acids long. Germline CDR1 reads ENHRY; CDR2 reads SYGVKD. The germline V and J ends were trimmed by 5 bases and 6 bases, with 14 bases remaining between them. The CDR3 DNA follows: TGTGCCATCAGTAGTAGCGGAGGTTTCAATGAGCAGTTCTTC. It yields the protein CAISSSGGFNEQFF.

This clone occurred a few times. The gene calls are TRBV5-4 and TRBJ2-1; D remains unclear. This CDR3 contains 14 residues. V lost 1 base to trimming and J lost 6 bases, with 11 bases between them. The V gene's germline CDR1 is SGHNT and CDR2 YYREEE (reference sequence). This CDR3 reads CASSLSPAANEQFF. CDR3 bases: TGTGCCAGCAGCTTGTCACCCGCGGCCAATGAGCAGTTCTTC.

The genes are TRBV28 and TRBJ1-1, with unresolved D. In germline, CDR1 is MDHEN, CDR2 SYDVKM. This CDR3 contains 13 residues. Deletions cut 10 bases from V and 1 base from J, with 13 bases between. CDR3: CATKLLKNTEAFF. CDR3 nucleotides: TGTGCCACCAAGCTATTAAAGAACACTGAAGCTTTCTTT.

To note about this clone: An end of the junction differs from the germline gene, which may be a read error. The chain is built from TRBV7-7 and TRBJ2-1, with D possibly TRBD1 on 7 matching bases. CDR1 is SSHAT, CDR2 FNYEAQ, per germline (reference sequence). The CDR3 is 14 amino acids. CDR3 nucleotides: TGTGCTAGCAGCTCCCGTCAGGGGGAGGTTGAGCAGTTCTTC. As protein: CASSSRQGEVEQFF.

The J gene is TRBJ2-1, the V gene TRBV7-2; 8 nucleotides line up with TRBD2. The CDR3 extends over 14 amino acids. The junction had 6 bases not matched to a gene; V was cut back by 5 bases and J by 6 bases. Germline V gene lookup returns CDR1 SGHTA and CDR2 FQGNSA. CDR3 in amino acids: CASSAPGTSNEQFF. CDR3 nucleotides: TGTGCCAGCAGCGCTCCCGGGACTAGCAATGAGCAGTTCTTC.

The genes are TRBV5-6 and TRBJ2-5; 7 nucleotides align to TRBD2. The CDR3 runs 15 residues. Germline assignment: CDR1 SGHDT and CDR2 YYEEEE. The ends lost 4 bases at V and 1 base at J; junction bases unmatched: 7. The chain's CDR3 is CASSGTTPPQETQYF. The CDR3, as DNA: TGTGCCAGCAGCGGGACTACCCCACCCCAAGAGACCCAGTACTTC. Looking up the rest from reference TRBV5-6 and TRBJ2-5 gives the full variable domain: DAGVTQSPTHLIKTRGQQVTLRCSPKSGHDTVSWYQQALGQGPQFIFQYYEEEERQRGNFPDRFSGHQFPNYSSELNVNALLLGDSALYLCASSGTTPPQETQYFGPGTRLLVL.

The rearrangement links TRBV28 to TRBJ2-3, with 10 bases identical to TRBD2. The CDR3 length is 19 residues. V was pared by 5 bases and J by 4 bases, with 18 bases of the junction left unmatched. Germline values: CDR1 MDHEN, CDR2 SYDVKM. This CDR3 reads CASSLIPRTSGVGADTQYF. CDR3 coding DNA: TGTGCCAGCAGTCTGATTCCTCGGACTAGCGGAGTAGGGGCAGATACGCAGTATTTT.

This chain uses TRBV5-6 with TRBJ2-7; D might be TRBD2 (5 bases). Trimming left V 1 base short and J 0 bases short, with 8 bases between. The germline V gene encodes CDR1 SGHDT and CDR2 YYEEEE. CDR3 length equals 14 residues. The CDR3 sequence is CASSLPSTSYEQYF. The CDR3 coding sequence is TGTGCCAGCAGCTTGCCTAGCACCTCCTACGAGCAGTACTTC.

The chain recombines TRBV19 with TRBJ2-7, with a tentative D call TRBD2 (6 bases). The CDR3 is made up of 14 amino acids. Trimming cost V 6 bases and J 2 bases, with 14 bases left between them. Germline loops: CDR1 LNHDA, CDR2 SQIVND (reference sequence). The CDR3: CASRHGTPPYEQYF. CDR3 nucleotide sequence: TGTGCCAGTAGACACGGGACTCCACCCTACGAGCAGTACTTC.

The rearrangement joins TRBV7-9 to TRBJ1-3; a possible D gene is TRBD1 (6 bases). The CDR3 runs 16 residues. The V gene lost 5 bases and the J gene lost 3 bases, with 17 bases spanning the gap. CDR1 is SEHNR and CDR2 is FQNEAQ in the germline V gene (reference sequence). CDR3 bases: TGTGCCAGCAGCCAACCCCAGGGGCGAGATGGAAACACCATATATTTT. Translation: CASSQPQGRDGNTIYF. Complete variable domain (other parts from reference TRBV7-9 and TRBJ1-3): DTGVSQNPRHKITKRGQNVTFRCDPISEHNRLYWYRQTLGQGPEFLTYFQNEAQLEKSRLLSDRFSAERPKGSFSTLEIQRTEQGDSAMYLCASSQPQGRDGNTIYFGEGSWLTVV.

This clone was seen a single time. The rearrangement uses TRBV6-1 and TRBJ2-7; 7 bases agree with TRBD1. The CDR3 length is 12 residues. J gave up 5 bases and V 9 bases, and 7 bases lay outside the gene matches. Germline loops: CDR1 MNHNS, CDR2 SASEGT. CDR3 sequence reads: CASTGAENEQYF. CDR3 nucleotide sequence: TGTGCCAGTACAGGGGCGGAAAACGAGCAGTACTTC.

The chain employs TRBV19 and TRBJ1-2, with D possibly matching TRBD1 (5 bases). The length of the CDR3 is 15 residues. V was pared by 4 bases and J by 3 bases, with 15 bases between. Per the germline V gene, CDR1 is LNHDA and CDR2 is SQIVND (reference sequence). CDR3 sequence: CASSKQVPNYYGYTF. The CDR3 DNA is TGTGCCAGTAGTAAACAGGTGCCTAACTACTATGGCTACACCTTC.

The chain recombines TRBV10-3 with TRBJ2-1; 9 positions agree with TRBD2. The CDR3 has 15 residues. Trimming cost V 10 bases and J 4 bases; bases outside gene matches: 11. CDR1 and CDR2 from the germline V gene are ENHRY and SYGVKD. For the CDR3, the DNA is TGTGCCACCTCACGCCCTAGCGGGGAATACAATGAGCAGTTCTTC. This encodes CATSRPSGEYNEQFF.

The rearrangement joins TRBV27 to TRBJ2-5, with 11 bases lining up with TRBD2. The J call is in doubt because the DNA end fits TRBJ2-7 better. The CDR3 runs to 18 residues. CDR1 and CDR2 (germline): MNHEY, SMNVEV (reference sequence). CDR3 nucleotides: TGTGCCAGCAGTTTACCCCCGTTAGCGGGAGGGGGTATCTACGAGCAGTACTTC. It translates to CASSLPPLAGGGIYEQYF.

Turning to this clone: Other DNA sequences in this specimen translate into the identical CDR3. The CDR3 spells CASRSDSLNTEAFF. The CDR3 DNA reads TGTGCCAGCAGAAGCGACAGCCTAAACACTGAAGCTTTCTTT. The chain uses TRBV27 and TRBJ1-1, with D possibly matching TRBD1 (5 bases). Looked up from germline, CDR1 is MNHEY and CDR2 is SMNVEV (reference sequence). V gave up 6 bases and J gave up 2 bases, with 13 bases separating them. The CDR3 totals 14 residues.

CDR3 bases: TGTGCCAGCAGCTTAGAGAGGGGGCGCGGGGAGCTGTTTTTT. This translates into CASSLERGRGELFF. The rearrangement joins TRBV7-2 to TRBJ2-2, with 7 positions matching TRBD1. CDR1 is SGHTA and CDR2 is FQGNSA in the germline V gene. This CDR3 has 14 residues. With V trimmed by 1 base and J by 7 bases, 3 bases remained unmatched. The full variable domain, with the rest looked up from reference TRBV7-2 and TRBJ2-2, is GAGVSQSPSNKVTEKGKDVELRCDPISGHTALYWYRQSLGQGLEFLIYFQGNSAPDKSGLPSDRFSAERTGGSVSTLTIQRTQQEDSAVYLCASSLERGRGELFFGEGSRLTVL.

V and J are TRBV11-2 and TRBJ2-3, with D possibly matching TRBD1 (6 bases). The CDR3 is 13 amino acids. Germline assignment: CDR1 SGHAT and CDR2 FQNNGV. V dropped 7 bases and J dropped 6 bases, with 14 bases sitting between them. DNA of the CDR3: TGTGCCAGCAAAAGGACAGTCGTGGATACGCAGTATTTT. It is translated as CASKRTVVDTQYF.

The chain employs TRBV4-1 and TRBJ1-1, with unresolved D. From germline, CDR1 is MGHRA and CDR2 YSYEKL. This CDR3 has 15 residues. Trimming took off 1 base at V and 3 bases at J, with 12 bases between the two ends. In nucleotides, the CDR3 is TGCGCCAGCAGCCAAGGGCGGCAGTTATACACTGAAGCTTTCTTT. Its translation is CASSQGRQLYTEAFF.

The chain combines TRBV9 with TRBJ1-3; a possible D gene is TRBD1 (5 bases). Between the trimmed V and J ends, which lost 1 base and 1 base, there was a span of 6 bases. The CDR3 totals 14 residues. Germline V CDR1 and CDR2: SGDLS, YYNGEE. CDR3 loop: CASSVQGSGNTIYF. In nucleotides, the CDR3 is TGTGCCAGCAGCGTACAGGGATCTGGAAACACCATATATTTT.

The chain joins TRBV19 to TRBJ2-3, with TRBD2 matching 8 bases. CDR3 size: 15 residues. Germline V lookup: CDR1 LNHDA, CDR2 SQIVND (reference sequence). Germline trimming cut 1 base from V and 2 bases from J; bases unmatched to any gene: 2. As DNA, the CDR3 is TGTGCCAGTAGTATAGCGGGAGGGATCACAGATACGCAGTATTTT. Protein product: CASSIAGGITDTQYF.

The rearrangement uses TRBV5-4 and TRBJ2-5; the D is unclear. V gave up 4 bases and J gave up 5 bases, with 12 bases separating them. Looked up from germline, CDR1 is SGHNT and CDR2 is YYREEE (reference sequence). The CDR3 length is 13 residues. The CDR3 DNA is TGTGCCAGCAGCGCAAATAGCCGGGAGACCCAGTACTTC. Translating it yields CASSANSRETQYF.

The chain carries TRBV15 and TRBJ2-7; possible D gene TRBD1, 5 bases. Trimming left V 3 bases short and J 10 bases short, with 16 bases between. This CDR3 has 13 amino acids. Per germline, CDR1 LNHNV and CDR2 YYDKDF (reference sequence). Here the CDR3 reads CATSSKTPTEQYF. The CDR3 DNA reads TGTGCCACCAGCAGCAAAACGCCGACAGAACAGTACTTC. The variable domain in full, completed from reference TRBV15 and TRBJ2-7, reads DAMVIQNPRYQVTQFGKPVTLSCSQTLNHNVMYWYQQKSSQAPKLLFHYYDKDFNNEADTPDNFQSRRPNTSFCFLDIRSPGLGDTAMYLCATSSKTPTEQYFGPGTRLTVT.